The next 21 T cell receptor beta chains were all read from a single sample in a study of blood T cells in healthy people across ages. Then a second PCR, running roughly 7 to 11 cycles, was carried out with a sample-barcoded 5' primer and a J-beta primer mix. In TCRdb, the 5' RACE reads were re-called with MiXCR into one record per CDR3 protein. The sample yields about 780,000 distinct CDR3 sequences, about 46% seen once. Sample: blood. The receptors shown here come from an elderly man in good health.

The chain uses TRBV5-1 and TRBJ1-4; 7 bases are a match to TRBD1. Germline-derived CDR1 and CDR2 are SGHRS and YFSETQ. Germline trimming cut 2 bases from V and 4 bases from J; bases unmatched to any gene: 14. This CDR3 contains 18 residues. CDR3 coding DNA: TGCGCCAGCAGCTTCTCAGACAGGGCAGGTGCCGGTAATGAAAAACTGTTTTTT. This codes for CASSFSDRAGAGNEKLFF.

The chain recombines TRBV28 with TRBJ2-4; 7 bases agree with TRBD1. Matching the DNA end better, TRBJ2-5 makes the J call doubtful. Germline loops: CDR1 MDHEN, CDR2 SYDVKM. The CDR3 extends over 15 amino acids. In DNA form, the CDR3 reads TGTGCCAGCAGTTCTACAGGGGTAGGCCAAGAGACCCAGTACTTC. Encoded protein: CASSSTGVGQETQYF.

V is TRBV6-5 and J is TRBJ2-3; 8 bases are shared with TRBD1. Germline V lookup: CDR1 MNHEY, CDR2 SVGAGI. The trim removed 5 bases at V and 4 bases at J, leaving 8 bases unmatched. The CDR3 loop spans 15 amino acids. The CDR3 spells CASSPRGLGPDTQYF. The CDR3 DNA sequence: TGTGCCAGCAGTCCCAGGGGGCTAGGTCCAGATACGCAGTATTTT.

This chain links TRBV20-1 with TRBJ2-1; 12 positions match TRBD2. The junction had 10 bases not matched to a gene; V was cut back by 6 bases and J by 7 bases. Germline-derived CDR1 and CDR2 are DFQATT and SNEGSKA (reference sequence). The CDR3 runs to 15 residues. This chain's CDR3 is CSATLGTSGFNEQFF. Written as DNA, the CDR3 is TGCAGTGCCACCCTCGGGACTAGCGGGTTTAATGAGCAGTTCTTC.

The chain couples TRBV7-2 to TRBJ2-7, with a weak D call TRBD1 (5 bases). Germline V CDR1 and CDR2: SGHTA, FQGNSA. Trimming cost V 3 bases and J 6 bases, with 15 bases left between them. CDR3 size: 14 residues. Here the CDR3 DNA reads TGTGCCAGCAGCTTTCAGGGTTACATCGGCGAGCAGTACTTC. It encodes CASSFQGYIGEQYF.

Only a few counts were recorded for this clonotype. The CDR3 spells CAWSLGGSGYTF. The CDR3 nucleotides are TGTGCCTGGAGCCTGGGGGGGAGTGGCTACACCTTC. V and J are TRBV30 and TRBJ1-2, with D possibly being TRBD1 (5 bases). Trimming stripped 3 bases from V and 7 bases from J, with 12 bases between. This CDR3 region has 12 residues. The germline CDR1 and CDR2 sequences are GTSNPN and SVGIG (reference sequence).

The table lists this clonotype with a few counts. The J gene is TRBJ1-2, the V gene TRBV14; D is uncertain. V lost 0 bases and J 8 bases, leaving 16 bases between the germline ends. CDR3 length: 15 residues. CDR1 and CDR2 (germline): SGHDN, FVKESK. This chain's CDR3 is CASSQDMGSSGGYTF. CDR3 nucleotides: TGTGCCAGCAGCCAAGATATGGGGTCATCGGGAGGCTACACCTTC.

The chain employs TRBV20-1 and TRBJ2-1; TRBD2 might be the D (6 bases). Germline CDR1 reads DFQATT; CDR2 reads SNEGSKA (reference sequence). The CDR3 extends over 12 amino acids. Trimming removed 7 bases at V and 12 bases at J, with 19 bases between. The CDR3 reads CSVRGGYMVQFF. The CDR3 DNA reads as TGCAGTGTAAGGGGAGGCTATATGGTGCAGTTCTTC.

The chain employs TRBV4-1 and TRBJ2-3; D is unresolved. The germline V gene encodes CDR1 MGHRA and CDR2 YSYEKL. Between the trimmed V and J ends, which lost 4 bases and 0 bases, there was a span of 14 bases. The CDR3 loop spans 16 amino acids. CDR3 region: CASSPCLDSSTDTQYF. In DNA form, the CDR3 reads TGCGCCAGCAGCCCCTGCTTGGATAGTAGCACAGATACGCAGTATTTT.

V is TRBV11-3 and J is TRBJ2-3, with TRBD1 matching 7 bases. The CDR3 covers 15 residues. CDR1 is SGHNT and CDR2 is YENEEA in the germline V gene. Germline trimming cut 3 bases from V and 3 bases from J; bases unmatched to any gene: 6. CDR3 residues: CASSLTGLGTDTQYF. For the CDR3, the DNA is TGTGCCAGCAGCTTGACAGGGTTGGGTACAGATACGCAGTATTTT.

J is TRBJ2-3 and V is TRBV4-1; perhaps TRBD2 as D (6 bases). The CDR3 runs 17 residues. The ends were cut back, 2 bases at V and 0 bases at J, with 15 bases in the middle. In germline, CDR1 is MGHRA, CDR2 YSYEKL. CDR3 sequence: CASSQPLGGSSTDTQYF. The CDR3 DNA reads TGCGCCAGCAGCCAACCCCTGGGGGGATCTAGCACAGATACGCAGTATTTT.

This clonotype was seen only a few times. The rearrangement joins TRBV9 to TRBJ2-7, with TRBD2 matching 7 bases. In germline, CDR1 is SGDLS, CDR2 YYNGEE. Trimming removed 4 bases from V and 1 base from J; junction bases left unmatched: 11. The CDR3 sequence is 16 residues long. The CDR3 region is CASSSDGAGASYEQYF. The DNA for the CDR3 is TGTGCCAGCAGCAGCGATGGCGCGGGAGCGTCCTACGAGCAGTACTTC.

This chain uses TRBV6-5 with TRBJ2-5, with a weak D call TRBD2 (5 bases). V was shortened by 0 bases and J by 5 bases, with 10 bases between the two germline ends. In germline, CDR1 is MNHEY, CDR2 SVGAGI. The CDR3 totals 14 residues. The CDR3 DNA follows: TGTGCCAGCAGTTACTCGATCGGGAAGGAGACCCAGTACTTC. Amino acids: CASSYSIGKETQYF.

The rearrangement joins TRBV28 to TRBJ1-1, with D unclear. The CDR3 contains 14 residues. The V gene's germline CDR1 is MDHEN and CDR2 SYDVKM. With 5 bases removed from V and 1 base from J, the gap between germline ends came to 11 bases. The DNA for the CDR3 is TGTGCCAGCAGTCCTAATTGGCAGAACACTGAAGCTTTCTTT. This gives the protein CASSPNWQNTEAFF. Together with reference TRBV28 and TRBJ1-1, the CDR3 gives the full variable domain: DVKVTQSSRYLVKRTGEKVFLECVQDMDHENMFWYRQDPGLGLRLIYFSYDVKMKEKGDIPEGYSVSREKKERFSLILESASTNQTSMYLCASSPNWQNTEAFFGQGTRLTVV.

CDR3 DNA: TGCAGTGCTAGAGACCACCAGAAATACCTATACAATGAGCAGTACTTC. Protein sequence: CSARDHQKYLYNEQYF. The chain has TRBV20-1 and TRBJ2-1; the D is unclear. The J call may be incorrect, as the DNA end agrees better with TRBJ2-7. The V gene's germline CDR1 is DFQATT and CDR2 SNEGSKA (reference sequence). CDR3 length: 16 amino acids.

The chain uses TRBV7-2 and TRBJ2-7; TRBD1 matches 9 bases. CDR1 and CDR2 from the germline V gene are SGHTA and FQGNSA. Trimming cost V 3 bases and J 7 bases; bases outside gene matches: 7. The length of the CDR3 is 14 residues. CDR3 protein: CASSFGQGNNEQYF. CDR3 DNA sequence: TGTGCCAGCAGCTTCGGACAGGGGAATAATGAGCAGTACTTC.

In this sample, this clonotype turned up many times. The chain employs TRBV28 and TRBJ2-1; D gene ambiguous. This CDR3 has 15 amino acids. V lost 3 bases and J 5 bases, leaving 14 bases between the germline ends. The germline CDR1 and CDR2 sequences are MDHEN and SYDVKM. DNA for the CDR3: TGTGCCAGCAGTTTTCCACTGGACGGTAACAATGAGCAGTTCTTC. Translation: CASSFPLDGNNEQFF.

This clonotype was counted only a few times. V is TRBV20-1 and J is TRBJ2-1; TRBD2 matches 14 bases. Losses at the gene ends were 5 bases for V and 8 bases for J; bases not matched to a gene: 8. CDR3 length equals 15 residues. Per germline, CDR1 DFQATT and CDR2 SNEGSKA (reference sequence). Here the CDR3 reads CSAGGTSGSYDEQFF. As DNA, the CDR3 is TGCAGTGCTGGAGGGACTAGCGGGAGTTACGATGAGCAGTTCTTC.

This chain links TRBV11-2 with TRBJ2-4; TRBD2 matches at 13 bases. After removal of 5 bases from V and 4 bases from J, the junction contained 8 bases not matched to a gene. Germline V gene sequence: CDR1 SGHAT, CDR2 FQNNGV. The CDR3 loop spans 17 amino acids. The CDR3 nucleotides are TGTGCCAGCAGCGCCAGACTAGCGGGAGGAATTAAAAACATTCAGTACTTC. It specifies CASSARLAGGIKNIQYF. The complete variable domain, with remaining parts taken from reference TRBV11-2 and TRBJ2-4, reads EAGVAQSPRYKIIEKRQSVAFWCNPISGHATLYWYQQILGQGPKLLIQFQNNGVVDDSQLPKDRFSAERLKGVDSTLKIQPAKLEDSAVYLCASSARLAGGIKNIQYFGAGTRLSVL.

This clonotype has a handful of counts. The chain links TRBV7-2 to TRBJ2-3; 7 bases are a match to TRBD2. Looked up from germline, CDR1 is SGHTA and CDR2 is FQGNSA. With 7 bases clipped from V and 6 bases from J, the junction kept 19 bases outside the gene matches. The CDR3 is 17 residues long. The CDR3 is CASNPTVLAEWSDTQYF. In DNA, the CDR3 is TGTGCCAGCAACCCGACAGTCCTAGCGGAATGGAGCGATACGCAGTATTTT. Looking up the rest from reference TRBV7-2 and TRBJ2-3 gives the full variable domain: GAGVSQSPSNKVTEKGKDVELRCDPISGHTALYWYRQSLGQGLEFLIYFQGNSAPDKSGLPSDRFSAERTGGSVSTLTIQRTQQEDSAVYLCASNPTVLAEWSDTQYFGPGTRLTVL.

The chain links TRBV12-3 or TRBV12-4 to TRBJ1-2; 10 positions agree with TRBD1. V trimming: 5 bases; J trimming: 9 bases; junction bases outside the gene matches: 9. This CDR3 is 14 amino acids long. The CDR3, as DNA: TGTGCCAGCAGTCCGTCCCGGGACAGGGGAAGCTACACCTTC. Amino acids: CASSPSRDRGSYTF.